Presented here are 15 T cell receptor beta chains from one specimen sequenced in a study of shared clonotypes between healthy human individuals. Profiling relied on immunoSEQ multiplex PCR, and the TCRdb table lists in-frame clones only, not all of them. Counted here are about 580,000 clones, roughly 98% occurring once; the ten biggest clones make up 0.3%. Cells designated naive CD8 were CD45RO-negative and were positively selected for CCR7, with terminally differentiated effector memory CD45RA+ cells excluded. Sequencing was done on a sample of naive CD8+ T cells sorted from blood. These receptors were collected from a man younger than 45 in good health.

The CDR3, as DNA: TGTGCCTGGAGTGTACTAGGGGAGTGGACTGAAGCTTTCTTT. Encoded protein: CAWSVLGEWTEAFF. The V gene is TRBV30, the J gene TRBJ1-1; D possibly corresponds to TRBD1 (5 bases). Deletions cut 0 bases from V and 5 bases from J, with 13 bases between. The CDR3 runs 14 residues. The germline V gene has CDR1 GTSNPN and CDR2 SVGIG (reference sequence).

The CDR3 spells CASSGSHGNQPQHF. CDR3 DNA sequence: TGTGCCAGCAGTGGATCTCACGGTAATCAGCCCCAGCATTTT. The chain carries TRBV2 and TRBJ1-5; D is unresolved. This CDR3 is 14 amino acids long. The germline V gene encodes CDR1 SNHLY and CDR2 FYNNEI. The V end lost 4 bases, the J end lost 4 bases, and 11 bases lay between the germline ends.

The chain combines TRBV29-1 with TRBJ1-1; D may be TRBD1 (6 bases). V was clipped by 1 base and J by 4 bases, with 16 bases between them. The CDR3 contains 15 residues. From germline, CDR1 is SQVTM and CDR2 ANQGSEA. The DNA of the CDR3 is TGCAGCGTTGAAGGGTCGGGGAGGGGGTCCACTGAAGCTTTCTTT. Translated, it gives CSVEGSGRGSTEAFF.

The CDR3 loop is CASSFLTGKGQPQHF. The CDR3 nucleotides are TGTGCCAGCAGCTTCCTGACAGGGAAGGGTCAGCCCCAGCATTTT. The chain is built from TRBV7-6 and TRBJ1-5; 7 positions match TRBD1. Germline V gives CDR1 SGHVS, CDR2 FNYEAQ. Trimming cost V 3 bases and J 6 bases; bases outside gene matches: 8. CDR3 length: 15 residues.

In its sample, this clone was seen once. The sample has other DNA sequences that encode this CDR3 too. The gene calls are TRBV2 and TRBJ2-1; D is uncertain. The germline V gene encodes CDR1 SNHLY and CDR2 FYNNEI. The ends were cut back, 7 bases at V and 6 bases at J, with 4 bases in the middle. There are 10 residues in the CDR3. The CDR3 region is CASTGNEQFF. CDR3 DNA: TGTGCCAGCACAGGCAATGAGCAGTTCTTC. The variable domain in full, with the rest retrieved from reference TRBV2 and TRBJ2-1, is EPEVTQTPSHQVTQMGQEVILRCVPISNHLYFYWYRQILGQKVEFLVSFYNNEISEKSEIFDDQFSVERPDGSNFTLKIRSTKLEDSAMYFCASTGNEQFFGPGTRLTVL.

To note about this clone: Other DNA sequences of this sample code for an identical CDR3. V usage is TRBV9 and J usage is TRBJ1-1; 9 bases fit TRBD1. The CDR3 extends over 13 amino acids. CDR1 SGDLS and CDR2 YYNGEE come from the germline V gene. The junction had 4 bases not matched to a gene; V was cut back by 4 bases and J by 6 bases. The DNA of the CDR3 is TGTGCCAGCAGCACGGGACAGGGCCCTGAAGCTTTCTTT. Its protein product is CASSTGQGPEAFF.

The gene calls are TRBV4-1 and TRBJ2-2; 8 bases map to TRBD2. This CDR3 has 17 residues. Germline V gene sequence: CDR1 MGHRA, CDR2 YSYEKL. V lost 4 bases and J lost 0; bases outside the gene matches: 7. CDR3 protein: CASSLPSREANTGELFF. The CDR3 DNA sequence: TGCGCCAGCAGCCTTCCCTCGCGGGAGGCGAACACCGGGGAGCTGTTTTTT.

V gene TRBV10-1 combines with J gene TRBJ2-1, with 12 bases lining up with TRBD2. The CDR3 extends over 16 amino acids. Germline CDR1 WNHNN, CDR2 SYGVQD (reference sequence). After removal of 3 bases from V and 4 bases from J, the junction contained 4 bases not matched to a gene. The CDR3 region has the DNA TGCGCCAGCAGTGAAGGACTAGCGGGAAGATACAATGAGCAGTTCTTC. It codes for CASSEGLAGRYNEQFF.

The V call is TRBV7-6, the J call TRBJ2-7; no firm D call. The CDR3 sequence is 14 residues long. The V gene lost 4 bases and the J gene lost 4 bases, with 14 bases spanning the gap. Per the germline V gene, CDR1 is SGHVS and CDR2 is FNYEAQ. Here the CDR3 reads CASSSTAEDYEQYF. The DNA of the CDR3 is TGTGCCAGCAGCTCCACTGCCGAAGATTACGAGCAGTACTTC. Using reference TRBV7-6 and TRBJ2-7 for the parts outside the CDR3, the full variable domain is GAGVSQSPRYKVTKRGQDVALRCDPISGHVSLYWYRQALGQGPEFLTYFNYEAQQDKSGLPNDRFSAERPEGSISTLTIQRTEQRDSAMYRCASSSTAEDYEQYFGPGTRLTVT.

Comments on this clone: Distinct nucleotide sequences in the sample also encode this CDR3. The chain combines TRBV9 with TRBJ1-3, with D possibly matching TRBD1 (5 bases). This CDR3 spans 15 amino acids. Per germline, CDR1 SGDLS and CDR2 YYNGEE. V was clipped by 0 bases and J by 1 base, with 8 bases between them. DNA for the CDR3: TGTGCCAGCAGCGTAGATGGGGGTTCTGGAAACACCATATATTTT. Its translation: CASSVDGGSGNTIYF.

This sequence joins TRBV27 and TRBJ2-1, with 7 bases aligning to TRBD1. Germline trimming cut 3 bases from V and 9 bases from J; bases unmatched to any gene: 17. Germline CDR1 is MNHEY and CDR2 is SMNVEV (reference sequence). This CDR3 contains 17 residues. The CDR3 sequence: CASSFSPPQGTGVEQFF. The CDR3 DNA reads as TGTGCCAGCAGTTTTTCCCCCCCACAGGGGACCGGGGTTGAGCAGTTCTTC.

The chain recombines TRBV14 with TRBJ2-3; D is uncertain. V was clipped by 1 base and J by 6 bases, with 5 bases between them. This CDR3 has 12 amino acids. Per germline, CDR1 SGHDN and CDR2 FVKESK. CDR3 in DNA: TGTGCCAGCAGCCAAGTTGGGGATACGCAGTATTTT. It codes for CASSQVGDTQYF.

The J gene is TRBJ2-7, the V gene TRBV29-1; D is ambiguous. Germline loops: CDR1 SQVTM, CDR2 ANQGSEA. V was shortened by 6 bases and J by 3 bases, with 18 bases between the two germline ends. The CDR3 spans 14 residues. CDR3 in amino acids: CSVPVTALLYEQYF. The CDR3 DNA is TGCAGCGTGCCTGTCACAGCTCTTCTCTACGAGCAGTACTTC.

The chain joins TRBV27 to TRBJ2-1; TRBD2 agrees at 7 bases. This CDR3 comprises 16 residues. Germline loops: CDR1 MNHEY, CDR2 SMNVEV (reference sequence). After removal of 5 bases from V and 4 bases from J, the junction contained 11 bases not matched to a gene. CDR3 loop: CASSPRGLVEYNEQFF. The CDR3 region has the DNA TGTGCCAGCAGTCCCCGAGGACTAGTGGAATACAATGAGCAGTTCTTC.

The chain links TRBV7-2 to TRBJ1-5; 7 nucleotides align to TRBD1. Germline assignment: CDR1 SGHTA and CDR2 FQGNSA. The CDR3 length is 13 residues. V lost 6 bases, J lost 4 bases, and 3 bases stayed unmatched. CDR3 protein: CASREQGNQPQHF. The CDR3 nucleotides read TGTGCCAGCAGGGAACAGGGGAATCAGCCCCAGCATTTT.